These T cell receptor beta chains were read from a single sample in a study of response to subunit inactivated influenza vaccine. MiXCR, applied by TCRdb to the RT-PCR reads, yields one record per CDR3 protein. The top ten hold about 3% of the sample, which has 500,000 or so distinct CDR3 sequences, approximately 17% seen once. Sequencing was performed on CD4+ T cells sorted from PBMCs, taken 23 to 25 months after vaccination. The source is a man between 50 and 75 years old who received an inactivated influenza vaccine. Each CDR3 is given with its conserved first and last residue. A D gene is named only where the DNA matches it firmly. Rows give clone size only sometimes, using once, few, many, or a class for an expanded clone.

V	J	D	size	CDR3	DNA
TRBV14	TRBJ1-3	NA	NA	CASSRHFGRNTIYF	TGTGCCAGCAGCCGCCACTTCGGAAGAAACACCATATATTTT
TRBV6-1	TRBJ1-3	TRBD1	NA	CASAQGVRGNTIYF	TGTGCCTCGGCACAGGGGGTTCGTGGAAACACCATATATTTT
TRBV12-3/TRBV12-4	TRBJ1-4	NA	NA	CTSSRAATNEKLFF	TGTACCAGCAGCCGGGCTGCAACTAATGAAAAACTGTTTTTT
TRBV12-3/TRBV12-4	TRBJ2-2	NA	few	CASGEQGPGELFF	TGTGCCAGCGGGGAACAGGGCCCCGGGGAGCTGTTTTTT
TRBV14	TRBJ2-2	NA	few	CASSQWAGPGELFF	TGTGCCAGCAGCCAGTGGGCAGGGCCCGGGGAGCTGTTTTTT
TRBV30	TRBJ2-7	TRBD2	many	CAWRVAGGYEQYF	TGTGCCTGGAGAGTGGCGGGAGGGTACGAGCAGTACTTC
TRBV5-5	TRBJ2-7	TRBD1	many	CASSLVIRQGVEQYF	TGTGCCAGCAGCTTGGTTATACGTCAGGGGGTCGAGCAGTACTTC
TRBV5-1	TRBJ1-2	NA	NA	CASSSNRVGYTF	TGCGCCAGCAGCTCGAACCGAGTCGGCTACACCTTC
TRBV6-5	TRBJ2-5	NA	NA	CASSYGASPFRETQYF	TGTGCCAGCAGTTACGGCGCTAGCCCCTTTCGGGAGACCCAGTACTTC
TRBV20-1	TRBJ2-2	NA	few	CSARVWGVTGELFF	TGCAGTGCTAGGGTCTGGGGCGTCACCGGGGAGCTGTTTTTT
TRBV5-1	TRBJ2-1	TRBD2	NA	CASSTLAGFYNEQFF	TGCGCCAGCAGCACATTAGCGGGTTTCTACAATGAGCAGTTCTTC
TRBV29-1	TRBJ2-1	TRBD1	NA	CSVETNRQGQQFF	TGCAGCGTTGAAACAAACCGACAGGGGCAGCAGTTCTTC
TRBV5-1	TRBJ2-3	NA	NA	CASSDPGADTQYF	TGCGCCAGCAGCGACCCAGGGGCAGATACGCAGTATTTT
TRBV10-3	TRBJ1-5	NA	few	CAIRGRYDQPQHF	TGTGCCATCAGGGGACGTTACGATCAGCCCCAGCATTTT
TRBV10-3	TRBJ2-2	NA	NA	CAIRGHTNPGELFF	TGTGCCATCAGGGGACATACGAACCCCGGGGAGCTGTTTTTT
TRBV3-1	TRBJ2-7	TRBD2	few	CASSRQPGGAYEQYF	TGTGCCAGCAGCCGTCAGCCCGGGGGGGCTTACGAGCAGTACTTC
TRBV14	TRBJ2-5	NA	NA	CASSPKNLEETQYF	TGTGCCAGCAGCCCGAAGAACTTAGAAGAGACCCAGTACTTC
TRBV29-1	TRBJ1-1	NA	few	CSGQRGPNTEAFF	TGCAGCGGGCAACGGGGCCCGAACACTGAAGCTTTCTTT
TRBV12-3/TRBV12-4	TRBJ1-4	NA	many	CASTGLEEKLFF	TGTGCCAGCACGGGATTGGAGGAAAAACTGTTTTTT
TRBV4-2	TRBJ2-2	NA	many	CASGTGAPRTGELFF	TGTGCCAGCGGTACGGGGGCACCTAGAACCGGGGAGCTGTTTTTT
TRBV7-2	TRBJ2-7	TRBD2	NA	CASSILAGSYEEYF	TGTGCCAGCAGCATACTAGCGGGATCCTACGAGGAGTACTTC
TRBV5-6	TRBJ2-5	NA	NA	CASSFTAYQETQYF	TGTGCCAGCAGCTTTACAGCGTACCAAGAGACCCAGTACTTC
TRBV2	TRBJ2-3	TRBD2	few	CASSTTSGRETDTQYF	TGTGCCAGCAGTACCACTAGCGGGAGAGAAACAGATACGCAGTATTTT
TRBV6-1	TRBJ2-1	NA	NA	CASSPNPGPYNEQFF	TGTGCCAGCAGTCCTAACCCGGGCCCCTACAATGAGCAGTTCTTC
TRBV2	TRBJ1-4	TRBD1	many	CASCRDRGNEKLFF	TGTGCCAGCTGCCGGGACAGGGGAAATGAAAAACTGTTTTTT
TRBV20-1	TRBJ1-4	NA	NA	CSARWRGGEKLFF	TGCAGTGCTAGATGGCGTGGGGGAGAAAAACTGTTTTTT